A selection of T cell receptor beta chains follows, all from one sample in a study of T cells in Graves' hyperthyroidism and ophthalmopathy. TCRdb fed the multiplex PCR reads into MiXCR, producing one record per CDR3 protein. The sample has hundreds of thousands of distinct CDR3 sequences; 15% to 20% are singletons. The specimen was blood. The source is a woman between 25 and 40 years old with Graves' hyperthyroidism. Both conserved end residues are part of each CDR3. D genes are given only for firm matches. Clone size is shown for a subset of rows, as once, few, many or a class of expanded clone.

D gene: TRBD2
CDR3 length: 16
clone size: many
J gene: TRBJ2-3
V gene: TRBV9
CDR3 DNA: TGTGCCAGCAGCATAGCGGGATCGATGTTCACAGATACGCAGTATTTT
CDR3 protein: CASSIAGSMFTDTQYF

D gene: .
CDR3 length: 14
clone size: .
J gene: TRBJ1-1
V gene: TRBV29-1
CDR3 DNA: TGCAGCGCCCTGGACCCTAATAGGAGAACTGAAGCTTTCTTT
CDR3 protein: CSALDPNRRTEAFF

D gene: .
CDR3 length: 14
clone size: .
J gene: TRBJ2-1
V gene: TRBV19
CDR3 DNA: TGTGCCAGTAGTATAGATGACAGGTACAATGAGCAGTTCTTC
CDR3 protein: CASSIDDRYNEQFF

D gene: TRBD1
CDR3 length: 12
clone size: many
J gene: TRBJ2-7
V gene: TRBV6-1
CDR3 DNA: TGTGCCAGCAGTAGGACAGGGGTCGAGCAGTACTTC
CDR3 protein: CASSRTGVEQYF

D gene: .
CDR3 length: 14
clone size: .
J gene: TRBJ1-5
V gene: TRBV6-5
CDR3 DNA: TGTGCCAGCAGTTACAAGGCCAGCAATCAGCCCCAGCATTTT
CDR3 protein: CASSYKASNQPQHF

D gene: .
CDR3 length: 12
clone size: .
J gene: TRBJ1-2
V gene: TRBV24-1
CDR3 DNA: TGTGCCACCAGTGATTTCGTCGCTACGTACACCTTC
CDR3 protein: CATSDFVATYTF

D gene: TRBD2
CDR3 length: 16
clone size: .
J gene: TRBJ2-3
V gene: TRBV7-9
CDR3 DNA: TGTGCCAGCAGCAATGGGACTAGCGGATTAACAGATACGCAGTATTTT
CDR3 protein: CASSNGTSGLTDTQYF

D gene: .
CDR3 length: 13
clone size: .
J gene: TRBJ1-2
V gene: TRBV15
CDR3 DNA: TGTGCCACCAGCAGCTGGACAGCCTATGGCTACACCTTC
CDR3 protein: CATSSWTAYGYTF

D gene: TRBD2
CDR3 length: 15
clone size: many
J gene: TRBJ2-1
V gene: TRBV7-9
CDR3 DNA: TGTGCCAGCAGCGCTAGCGGGAGGGCCTACAATGAGCAGTTCTTC
CDR3 protein: CASSASGRAYNEQFF

D gene: TRBD1
CDR3 length: 14
clone size: .
J gene: TRBJ2-4
V gene: TRBV12-3/TRBV12-4
CDR3 DNA: TGTGCCAGCAGGGGCGGACAGGGGGCCTACATTCAGTACTTC
CDR3 protein: CASRGGQGAYIQYF

D gene: .
CDR3 length: 18
clone size: .
J gene: TRBJ2-1
V gene: TRBV20-1
CDR3 DNA: TGCAGTGCTAGAGTAGGAGGGGGCGGGAGGAGCTCCTACAATGAGCAGTTCTTC
CDR3 protein: CSARVGGGGRSSYNEQFF

D gene: .
CDR3 length: 14
clone size: many
J gene: TRBJ2-5
V gene: TRBV7-9
CDR3 DNA: TGTGCCAGCAGGGCGGGACGGATCATTGAGACCCAGTACTTC
CDR3 protein: CASRAGRIIETQYF

D gene: .
CDR3 length: 14
clone size: few
J gene: TRBJ1-3
V gene: TRBV3-1
CDR3 DNA: TGTGCCTCTTCTTTGGGGATCAGGGCGAACACCATATATTTT
CDR3 protein: CASSLGIRANTIYF

D gene: TRBD1
CDR3 length: 14
clone size: .
J gene: TRBJ1-3
V gene: TRBV19
CDR3 DNA: TGTGCCAGTAGGGGACAGTATTCTGGAAACACCATATATTTT
CDR3 protein: CASRGQYSGNTIYF

D gene: TRBD1
CDR3 length: 16
clone size: many
J gene: TRBJ1-1
V gene: TRBV6-2/TRBV6-3
CDR3 DNA: TGTGCCAGCAGATCCCGGGACAGGTTCTCGGACACTGAAGCTTTCTTT
CDR3 protein: CASRSRDRFSDTEAFF

D gene: .
CDR3 length: 19
clone size: few
J gene: TRBJ2-1
V gene: TRBV12-3/TRBV12-4
CDR3 DNA: TGTGCCAGCAGTCCCTGGACAGGGGGGACTAGCGGCTCCTACAATGAGCAGTTCTTC
CDR3 protein: CASSPWTGGTSGSYNEQFF

D gene: .
CDR3 length: 15
clone size: many
J gene: TRBJ2-5
V gene: TRBV28
CDR3 DNA: TGTGCCAGCAGTTTTGTGACGCCCCAACAAGAGACCCAGTACTTC
CDR3 protein: CASSFVTPQQETQYF

D gene: .
CDR3 length: 11
clone size: few
J gene: TRBJ2-1
V gene: TRBV2
CDR3 DNA: TGTGCCACCCGTCAGCTCGCTGAGCAGTTCTTC
CDR3 protein: CATRQLAEQFF

D gene: TRBD1
CDR3 length: 15
clone size: many
J gene: TRBJ2-7
V gene: TRBV5-1
CDR3 DNA: TGCGCCAGCAGCAGCACGGGACAGTTCTCCTACGAGCAGTACTTC
CDR3 protein: CASSSTGQFSYEQYF

D gene: TRBD1
CDR3 length: 13
clone size: .
J gene: TRBJ1-1
V gene: TRBV19
CDR3 DNA: TGTGCCAGTAACCCGACAGGGAATTTGTGGGCTTTCTTT
CDR3 protein: CASNPTGNLWAFF

D gene: .
CDR3 length: 15
clone size: many
J gene: TRBJ2-4
V gene: TRBV7-2
CDR3 DNA: TGTGCCAGCAGCCTACCTACACTAGCCAAAAACATTCAGTACTTC
CDR3 protein: CASSLPTLAKNIQYF

D gene: .
CDR3 length: 15
clone size: many
J gene: TRBJ2-3
V gene: TRBV5-1
CDR3 DNA: TGCGCCAGCAGCTTGGAACACAGCGGCACAGATACGCAGTATTTT
CDR3 protein: CASSLEHSGTDTQYF

D gene: .
CDR3 length: 15
clone size: many
J gene: TRBJ2-7
V gene: TRBV11-1
CDR3 DNA: TGTGCCAGCAGCTTATCCGGCCAGGGAGACTTCGAGCAGTACTTC
CDR3 protein: CASSLSGQGDFEQYF

D gene: .
CDR3 length: 13
clone size: few
J gene: TRBJ1-1
V gene: TRBV7-2
CDR3 DNA: TGTGCCAGCGGCTATGGACTTAACACTGAAGCTTTCTTT
CDR3 protein: CASGYGLNTEAFF

D gene: .
CDR3 length: 15
clone size: many
J gene: TRBJ2-5
V gene: TRBV18
CDR3 DNA: TGTGCCAGCTCACCACTATCCGTGGGCCAAGAGACCCAGTACTTC
CDR3 protein: CASSPLSVGQETQYF

D gene: .
CDR3 length: 17
clone size: many
J gene: TRBJ1-3
V gene: TRBV12-3/TRBV12-4
CDR3 DNA: TGTGCCAGCAGTCCCCTCGTGGGCCGAACGTCTGGAAACACCATATATTTT
CDR3 protein: CASSPLVGRTSGNTIYF

D gene: .
CDR3 length: 13
clone size: .
J gene: TRBJ1-1
V gene: TRBV2
CDR3 DNA: TGTGCCATTTCAACGGGGGTGAACGCTGAAGCTTTCTTT
CDR3 protein: CAISTGVNAEAFF

D gene: TRBD1
CDR3 length: 14
clone size: few
J gene: TRBJ1-4
V gene: TRBV6-1
CDR3 DNA: TGTGCCAGCCGCCAGACAGGGAAAAGGGAAAAACTGTTTTTT
CDR3 protein: CASRQTGKREKLFF

D gene: TRBD1
CDR3 length: 14
clone size: .
J gene: TRBJ1-2
V gene: TRBV19
CDR3 DNA: TGTGCCAGTAGTCCGGGACAGGATAACTATGGCTACACCTTC
CDR3 protein: CASSPGQDNYGYTF

D gene: .
CDR3 length: 14
clone size: many
J gene: TRBJ2-7
V gene: TRBV29-1
CDR3 DNA: TGCAGCGTTGTTGGACAGTCGAGCTCCTACGAGCAGTACTTC
CDR3 protein: CSVVGQSSSYEQYF

D gene: .
CDR3 length: 13
clone size: few
J gene: TRBJ2-7
V gene: TRBV20-1
CDR3 DNA: TGCAGTGCCGAAGGGCGACGATGGCACGAGCAGTACTTC
CDR3 protein: CSAEGRRWHEQYF

D gene: TRBD1
CDR3 length: 14
clone size: many
J gene: TRBJ1-3
V gene: TRBV12-3/TRBV12-4
CDR3 DNA: TGTGCCAGCAGTCGACAGGGTGGAGGAAACACCATATATTTT
CDR3 protein: CASSRQGGGNTIYF

D gene: TRBD2
CDR3 length: 14
clone size: many
J gene: TRBJ2-7
V gene: TRBV2
CDR3 DNA: TGTGCCAGCAGGATGACTAGCCCTTCGGGCGAGCAGTACTTC
CDR3 protein: CASRMTSPSGEQYF

D gene: TRBD2
CDR3 length: 16
clone size: many
J gene: TRBJ2-5
V gene: TRBV5-1
CDR3 DNA: TGCGCCAGCAGCCCGGTAGTAGCGGGAGAGGGAGAGACCCAGTACTTC
CDR3 protein: CASSPVVAGEGETQYF

D gene: .
CDR3 length: 13
clone size: many
J gene: TRBJ2-3
V gene: TRBV20-1
CDR3 DNA: TGCAGTGCTATTTACGGGACGACAGATACGCAGTATTTT
CDR3 protein: CSAIYGTTDTQYF

D gene: TRBD2
CDR3 length: 13
clone size: once
J gene: TRBJ2-3
V gene: TRBV7-9
CDR3 DNA: TGTGCCAGCAGTTTAGCGGGAGGTGATACGCGGTATTTT
CDR3 protein: CASSLAGGDTRYF

D gene: TRBD1
CDR3 length: 16
clone size: .
J gene: TRBJ1-5
V gene: TRBV10-3
CDR3 DNA: TGTGCCATCAGTAAACCGGGACAGGGTTTGAGTCAGCCCCAGCATTTT
CDR3 protein: CAISKPGQGLSQPQHF

D gene: TRBD1
CDR3 length: 13
clone size: .
J gene: TRBJ2-3
V gene: TRBV4-3
CDR3 DNA: TGCGCCAACAGCCAAGACAGGGCAGATACGCAGTATTTT
CDR3 protein: CANSQDRADTQYF

D gene: TRBD2
CDR3 length: 13
clone size: many
J gene: TRBJ2-7
V gene: TRBV2
CDR3 DNA: TGTGCCAGCAGCGCTAGCGGGAACTACGAGCAGTACTTC
CDR3 protein: CASSASGNYEQYF

D gene: TRBD1
CDR3 length: 13
clone size: .
J gene: TRBJ1-3
V gene: TRBV20-1
CDR3 DNA: TGCAGTGCTAGGACAGGGTCTGGAAACACCATATATTTT
CDR3 protein: CSARTGSGNTIYF

D gene: .
CDR3 length: 16
clone size: many
J gene: TRBJ1-6
V gene: TRBV11-3
CDR3 DNA: TGTGCCAGCAGCTTAGCGGCGGGGAGTCCTAATTCACCCCTCCACTTT
CDR3 protein: CASSLAAGSPNSPLHF

D gene: TRBD2
CDR3 length: 15
clone size: many
J gene: TRBJ2-7
V gene: TRBV11-2
CDR3 DNA: TGTGCCAGCAGCTCACCCTGGACTAGCCTGGACGAGCAGTACTTC
CDR3 protein: CASSSPWTSLDEQYF

D gene: TRBD1
CDR3 length: 15
clone size: many
J gene: TRBJ2-7
V gene: TRBV2
CDR3 DNA: TGTGCCAGCAGTGAGGTGGGACAGGGGGCCTACGAGCAGTACTTC
CDR3 protein: CASSEVGQGAYEQYF

D gene: .
CDR3 length: 13
clone size: many
J gene: TRBJ2-2
V gene: TRBV7-6
CDR3 DNA: TGTGCCAGCAGCTTAGATCTGGGCGGGGAGCTGTTTTTT
CDR3 protein: CASSLDLGGELFF

D gene: .
CDR3 length: 13
clone size: .
J gene: TRBJ2-3
V gene: TRBV9
CDR3 DNA: TGTGCCAGCAGCGCCACTACAACAGATACGCAGTATTTT
CDR3 protein: CASSATTTDTQYF

D gene: .
CDR3 length: 13
clone size: few
J gene: TRBJ2-3
V gene: TRBV7-8
CDR3 DNA: TGTGCCAGCACCCATATATACACAGATACGCGGTATTTT
CDR3 protein: CASTHIYTDTRYF

D gene: TRBD2
CDR3 length: 14
clone size: many
J gene: TRBJ2-3
V gene: TRBV27
CDR3 DNA: TGTGCCAGCAGGTCACTAGCGACTAAGCATACGCAGTATTTT
CDR3 protein: CASRSLATKHTQYF

D gene: .
CDR3 length: 13
clone size: few
J gene: TRBJ1-2
V gene: TRBV5-1
CDR3 DNA: TGCGCCAGCAGCCCACAAAGGGACTATGGCTACACCTTC
CDR3 protein: CASSPQRDYGYTF